This T cell receptor (beta chain) was identified in a study of identifying expanded T cells in peripheral blood. Whole-study findings and limits: About 1.2 clones differed between technical replicates, versus about 15 and 19 over time.

Data came from immunoSEQ multiplex PCR; TCRdb stores just in-frame clones and leaves some out. The repertoire holds roughly 130,000 clones, with around 88% as singletons. No infections or other immune events were documented during collection. Comments on this clone: Its antigen is not known.

V trimming: 3 bases; J trimming: 10 bases; junction bases outside the gene matches: 1. The CDR3 is made up of 12 amino acids. The V gene's germline CDR1 is SGDLS and CDR2 YYNGEE. The sequence derives from a person between 18 and 69 years old in good health. The rearrangement links TRBV9 to TRBJ2-1, with TRBD2 identical over 10 bases. Sequencing used blood. CDR3 loop: CASSGSGGEQFF. The DNA of the CDR3 is TGTGCCAGCAGCGGTAGCGGGGGGGAGCAGTTCTTC.